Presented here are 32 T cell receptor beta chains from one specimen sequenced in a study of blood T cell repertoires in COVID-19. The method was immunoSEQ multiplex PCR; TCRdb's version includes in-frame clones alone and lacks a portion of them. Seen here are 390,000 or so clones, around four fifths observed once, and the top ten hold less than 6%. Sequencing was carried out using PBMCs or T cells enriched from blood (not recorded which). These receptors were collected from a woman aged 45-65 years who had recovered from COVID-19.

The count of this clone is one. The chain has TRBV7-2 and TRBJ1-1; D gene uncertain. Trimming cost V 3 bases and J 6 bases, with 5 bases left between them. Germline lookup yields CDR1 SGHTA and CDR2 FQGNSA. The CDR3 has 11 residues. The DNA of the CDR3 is TGTGCCAGCAGCTTCTCCGCTGAAGCTTTCTTT. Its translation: CASSFSAEAFF.

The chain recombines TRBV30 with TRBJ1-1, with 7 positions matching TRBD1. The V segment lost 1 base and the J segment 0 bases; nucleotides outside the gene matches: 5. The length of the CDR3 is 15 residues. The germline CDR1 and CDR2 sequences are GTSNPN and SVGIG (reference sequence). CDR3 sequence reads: CAWSETGFVNTEAFF. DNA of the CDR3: TGTGCCTGGAGTGAGACAGGGTTTGTGAACACTGAAGCTTTCTTT.

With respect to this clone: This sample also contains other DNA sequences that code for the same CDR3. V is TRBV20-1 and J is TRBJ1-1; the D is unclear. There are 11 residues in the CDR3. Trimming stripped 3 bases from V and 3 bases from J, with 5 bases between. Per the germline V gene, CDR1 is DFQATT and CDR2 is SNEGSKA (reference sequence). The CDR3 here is CSASRDTEAFF. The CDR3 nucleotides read TGCAGTGCTAGTCGCGACACTGAAGCTTTCTTT.

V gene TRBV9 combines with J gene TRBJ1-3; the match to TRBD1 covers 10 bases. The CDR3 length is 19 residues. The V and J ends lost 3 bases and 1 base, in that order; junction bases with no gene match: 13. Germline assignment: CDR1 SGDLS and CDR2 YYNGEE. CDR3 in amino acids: CASSANHRDRGSSGNTIYF. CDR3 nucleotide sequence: TGTGCCAGCAGCGCAAATCACCGGGACAGGGGATCTTCTGGAAACACCATATATTTT.

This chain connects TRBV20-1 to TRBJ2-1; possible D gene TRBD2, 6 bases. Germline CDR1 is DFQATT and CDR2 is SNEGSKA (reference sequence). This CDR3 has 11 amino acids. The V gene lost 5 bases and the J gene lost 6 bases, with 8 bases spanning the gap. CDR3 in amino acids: CSAGTLNEQFF. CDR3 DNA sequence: TGCAGTGCTGGGACTCTCAATGAGCAGTTCTTC.

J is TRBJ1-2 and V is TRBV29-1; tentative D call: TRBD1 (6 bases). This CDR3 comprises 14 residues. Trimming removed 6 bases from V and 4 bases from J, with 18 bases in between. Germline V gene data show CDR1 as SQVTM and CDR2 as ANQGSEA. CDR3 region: CSVGQGQSGYGYTF. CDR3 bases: TGCAGCGTGGGCCAGGGGCAGTCGGGCTATGGCTACACCTTC.

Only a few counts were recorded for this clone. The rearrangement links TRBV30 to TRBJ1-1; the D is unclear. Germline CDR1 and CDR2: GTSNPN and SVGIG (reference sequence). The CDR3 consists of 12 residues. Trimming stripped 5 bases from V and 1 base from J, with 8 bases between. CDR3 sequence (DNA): TGTGCCTGGGGACGGGAGAACACTGAAGCTTTCTTT. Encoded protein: CAWGRENTEAFF. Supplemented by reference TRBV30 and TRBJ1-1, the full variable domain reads SQTIHQWPATLVQPVGSPLSLECTVEGTSNPNLYWYRQAAGRGLQLLFYSVGIGQISSEVPQNLSASRPQDRQFILSSKKLLLSDSGFYLCAWGRENTEAFFGQGTRLTVV.

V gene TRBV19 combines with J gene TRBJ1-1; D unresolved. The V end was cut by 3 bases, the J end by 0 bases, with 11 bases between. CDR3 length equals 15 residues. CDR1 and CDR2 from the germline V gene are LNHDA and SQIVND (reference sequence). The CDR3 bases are TGTGCCAGTAGTATTCGGTCGCTAATGAACACTGAAGCTTTCTTT. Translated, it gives CASSIRSLMNTEAFF.

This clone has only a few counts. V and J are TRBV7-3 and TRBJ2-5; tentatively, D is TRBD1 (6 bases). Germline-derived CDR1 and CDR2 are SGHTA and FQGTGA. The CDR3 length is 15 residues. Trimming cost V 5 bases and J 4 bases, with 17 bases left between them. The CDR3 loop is CASSLLGDKPETQYF. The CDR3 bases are TGTGCCAGCAGCCTCTTGGGGGACAAACCAGAGACCCAGTACTTC.

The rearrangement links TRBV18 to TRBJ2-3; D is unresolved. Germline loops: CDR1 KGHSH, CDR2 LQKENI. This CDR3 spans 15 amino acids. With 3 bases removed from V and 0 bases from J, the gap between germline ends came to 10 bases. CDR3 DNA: TGTGCCAGCTCACCCCAGTGGTCTAGCACAGATACGCAGTATTTT. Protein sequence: CASSPQWSSTDTQYF.

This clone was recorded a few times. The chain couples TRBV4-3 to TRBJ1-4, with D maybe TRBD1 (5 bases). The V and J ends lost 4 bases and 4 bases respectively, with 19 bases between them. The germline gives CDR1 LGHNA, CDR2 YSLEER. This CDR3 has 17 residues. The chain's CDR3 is CASSRGRIEGLNEKLFF. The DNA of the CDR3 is TGCGCCAGCAGCCGGGGGAGGATCGAAGGGCTTAATGAAAAACTGTTTTTT.

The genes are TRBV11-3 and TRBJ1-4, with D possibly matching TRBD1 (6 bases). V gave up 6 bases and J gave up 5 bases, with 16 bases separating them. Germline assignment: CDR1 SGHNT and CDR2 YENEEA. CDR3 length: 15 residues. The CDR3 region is CASSTRGGPNEKLFF. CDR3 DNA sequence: TGTGCCAGCAGTACAAGAGGGGGACCGAATGAAAAACTGTTTTTT.

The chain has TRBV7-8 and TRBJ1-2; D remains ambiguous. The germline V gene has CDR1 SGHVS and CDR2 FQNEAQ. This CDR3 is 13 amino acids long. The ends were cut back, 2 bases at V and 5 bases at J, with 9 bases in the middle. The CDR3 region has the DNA TGTGCCAGCAGCTTATCTGAGACTTATGGCTACACCTTC. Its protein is CASSLSETYGYTF.

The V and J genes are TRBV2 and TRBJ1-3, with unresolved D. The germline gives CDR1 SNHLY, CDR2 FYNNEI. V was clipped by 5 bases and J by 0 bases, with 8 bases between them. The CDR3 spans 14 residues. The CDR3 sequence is CASSPKSSGNTIYF. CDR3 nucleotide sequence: TGTGCCAGCAGTCCAAAGAGCTCTGGAAACACCATATATTTT.

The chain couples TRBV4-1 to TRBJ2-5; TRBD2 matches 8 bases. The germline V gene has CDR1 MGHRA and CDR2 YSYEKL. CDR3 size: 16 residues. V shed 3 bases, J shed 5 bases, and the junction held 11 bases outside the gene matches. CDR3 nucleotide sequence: TGCGCCAGCAGCCACCCTACGCGGGGGGTCTATGAGACCCAGTACTTC. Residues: CASSHPTRGVYETQYF.

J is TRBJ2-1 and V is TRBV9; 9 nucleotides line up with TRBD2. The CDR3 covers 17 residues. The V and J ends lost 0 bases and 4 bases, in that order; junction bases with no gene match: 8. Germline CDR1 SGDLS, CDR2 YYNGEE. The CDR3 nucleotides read TGTGCCAGCAGCGTAGATGGACTAGCGTTACTATACAATGAGCAGTTCTTC. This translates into CASSVDGLALLYNEQFF.

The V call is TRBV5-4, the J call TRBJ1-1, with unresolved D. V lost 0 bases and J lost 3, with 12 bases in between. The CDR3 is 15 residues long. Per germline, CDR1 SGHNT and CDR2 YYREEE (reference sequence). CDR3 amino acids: CASSLDVAVHTEAFF. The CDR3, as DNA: TGTGCCAGCAGCTTGGATGTGGCAGTACACACTGAAGCTTTCTTT.

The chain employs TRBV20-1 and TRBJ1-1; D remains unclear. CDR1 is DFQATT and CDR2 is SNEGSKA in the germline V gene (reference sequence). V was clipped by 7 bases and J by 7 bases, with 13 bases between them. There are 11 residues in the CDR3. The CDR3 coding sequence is TGCAGTGTTTGGTCGGGAATTGAAGCTTTCTTT. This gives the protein CSVWSGIEAFF.

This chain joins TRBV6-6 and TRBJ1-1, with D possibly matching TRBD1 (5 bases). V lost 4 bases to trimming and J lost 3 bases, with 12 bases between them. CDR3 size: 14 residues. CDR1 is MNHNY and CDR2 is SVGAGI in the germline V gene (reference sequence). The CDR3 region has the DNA TGTGCCAGCAGTTTTGGTCGGGGGTACACTGAAGCTTTCTTT. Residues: CASSFGRGYTEAFF.

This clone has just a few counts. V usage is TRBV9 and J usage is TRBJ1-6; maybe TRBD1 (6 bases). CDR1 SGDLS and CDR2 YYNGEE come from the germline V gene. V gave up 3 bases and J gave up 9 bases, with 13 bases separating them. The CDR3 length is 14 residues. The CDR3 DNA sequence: TGTGCCAGCAGCGAGCGGACAGAATTTTCACCCCTCCACTTT. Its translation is CASSERTEFSPLHF.

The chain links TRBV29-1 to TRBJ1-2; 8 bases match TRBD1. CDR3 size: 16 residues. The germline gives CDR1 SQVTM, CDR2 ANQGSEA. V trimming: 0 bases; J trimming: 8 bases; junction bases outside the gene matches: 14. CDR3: CSVEDHWADRGLGYTF. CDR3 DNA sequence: TGCAGCGTTGAAGATCATTGGGCCGACAGGGGCTTAGGCTACACCTTC.

The CDR3 loop reads CASSGGRITGELFF. CDR3 coding DNA: TGTGCCAGTTCTGGCGGGAGGATCACCGGGGAGCTGTTTTTT. This chain links TRBV19 with TRBJ2-2; 8 nucleotides match TRBD2. This CDR3 is built from 14 residues. The J segment lost 4 bases and the V segment lost 8 bases, leaving 6 bases of the junction unmatched. Germline assignment: CDR1 LNHDA and CDR2 SQIVND (reference sequence).

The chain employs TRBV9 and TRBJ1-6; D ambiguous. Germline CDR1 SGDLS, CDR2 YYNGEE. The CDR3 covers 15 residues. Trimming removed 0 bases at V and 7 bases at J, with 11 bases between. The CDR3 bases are TGTGCCAGCAGCGTAGGATGGGAGAGGAATTCACCCCTCCACTTT. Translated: CASSVGWERNSPLHF.

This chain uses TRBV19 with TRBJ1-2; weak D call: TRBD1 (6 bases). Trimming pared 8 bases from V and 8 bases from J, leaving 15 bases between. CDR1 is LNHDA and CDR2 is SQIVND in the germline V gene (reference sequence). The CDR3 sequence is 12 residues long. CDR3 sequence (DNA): TGTGCCAGTCAGTCAGGGGCGCTGGGCTACACCTTC. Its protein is CASQSGALGYTF.

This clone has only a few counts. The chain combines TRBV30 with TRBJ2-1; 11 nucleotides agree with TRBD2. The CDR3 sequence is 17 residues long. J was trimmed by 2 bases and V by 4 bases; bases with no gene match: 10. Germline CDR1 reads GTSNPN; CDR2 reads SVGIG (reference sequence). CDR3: CAWNIPSGGRPYNEQFF. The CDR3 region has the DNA TGTGCCTGGAATATTCCTAGCGGGGGGCGGCCCTACAATGAGCAGTTCTTC.

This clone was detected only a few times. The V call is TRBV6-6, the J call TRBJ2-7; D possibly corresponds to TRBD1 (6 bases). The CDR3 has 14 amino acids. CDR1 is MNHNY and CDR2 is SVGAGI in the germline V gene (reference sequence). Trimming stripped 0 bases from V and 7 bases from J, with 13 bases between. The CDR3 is CASSYSGAPGEQYF. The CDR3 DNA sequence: TGTGCCAGCAGTTACTCGGGGGCGCCGGGGGAGCAGTACTTC.

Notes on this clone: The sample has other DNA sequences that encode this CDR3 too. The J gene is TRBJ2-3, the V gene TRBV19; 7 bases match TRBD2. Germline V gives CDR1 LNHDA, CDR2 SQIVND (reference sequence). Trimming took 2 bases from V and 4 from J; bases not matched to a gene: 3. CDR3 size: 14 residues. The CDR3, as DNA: TGTGCCAGTAGTATAAGCGGGGCGCCAGATACGCAGTATTTT. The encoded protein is CASSISGAPDTQYF.

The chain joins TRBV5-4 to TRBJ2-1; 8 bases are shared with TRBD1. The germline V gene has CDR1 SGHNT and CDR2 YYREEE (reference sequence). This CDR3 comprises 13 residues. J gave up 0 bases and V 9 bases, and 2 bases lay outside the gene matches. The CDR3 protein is CATTGGSYNEQFF. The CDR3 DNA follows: TGTGCCACCACAGGGGGCTCCTACAATGAGCAGTTCTTC.

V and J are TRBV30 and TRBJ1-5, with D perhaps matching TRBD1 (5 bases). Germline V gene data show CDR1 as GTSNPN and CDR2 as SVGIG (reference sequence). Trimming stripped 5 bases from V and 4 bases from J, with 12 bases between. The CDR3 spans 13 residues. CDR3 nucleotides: TGTGCCTGGCATAGCGGGGGAAATCAGCCCCAGCATTTT. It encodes CAWHSGGNQPQHF.

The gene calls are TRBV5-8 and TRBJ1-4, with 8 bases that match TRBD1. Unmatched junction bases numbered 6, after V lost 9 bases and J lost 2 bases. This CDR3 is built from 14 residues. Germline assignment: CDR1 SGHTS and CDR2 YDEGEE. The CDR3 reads CAIPGGRTNEKLFF. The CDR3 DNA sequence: TGTGCCATTCCAGGGGGCCGGACTAATGAAAAACTGTTTTTT. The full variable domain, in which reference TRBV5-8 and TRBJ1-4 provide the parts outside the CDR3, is EAGVTQSPTHLIKTRGQQATLRCSPISGHTSVYWYQQALGLGLQFLLWYDEGEERNRGNFPPRFSGRQFPNYSSELNVNALELEDSALYLCAIPGGRTNEKLFFGSGTQLSVL.

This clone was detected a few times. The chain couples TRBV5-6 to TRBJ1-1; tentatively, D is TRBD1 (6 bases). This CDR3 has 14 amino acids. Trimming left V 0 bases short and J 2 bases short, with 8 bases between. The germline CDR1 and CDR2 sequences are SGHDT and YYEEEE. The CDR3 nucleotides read TGTGCCAGCAGCTTGGTGGACAGAAACACTGAAGCTTTCTTT. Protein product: CASSLVDRNTEAFF. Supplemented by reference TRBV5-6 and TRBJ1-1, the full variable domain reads DAGVTQSPTHLIKTRGQQVTLRCSPKSGHDTVSWYQQALGQGPQFIFQYYEEEERQRGNFPDRFSGHQFPNYSSELNVNALLLGDSALYLCASSLVDRNTEAFFGQGTRLTVV.

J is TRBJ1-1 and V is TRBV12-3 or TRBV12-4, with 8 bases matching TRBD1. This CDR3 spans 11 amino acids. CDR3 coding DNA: TGTACACAGGGGGTTGGCTCTGAAGCTTTCTTT. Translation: CTQGVGSEAFF.